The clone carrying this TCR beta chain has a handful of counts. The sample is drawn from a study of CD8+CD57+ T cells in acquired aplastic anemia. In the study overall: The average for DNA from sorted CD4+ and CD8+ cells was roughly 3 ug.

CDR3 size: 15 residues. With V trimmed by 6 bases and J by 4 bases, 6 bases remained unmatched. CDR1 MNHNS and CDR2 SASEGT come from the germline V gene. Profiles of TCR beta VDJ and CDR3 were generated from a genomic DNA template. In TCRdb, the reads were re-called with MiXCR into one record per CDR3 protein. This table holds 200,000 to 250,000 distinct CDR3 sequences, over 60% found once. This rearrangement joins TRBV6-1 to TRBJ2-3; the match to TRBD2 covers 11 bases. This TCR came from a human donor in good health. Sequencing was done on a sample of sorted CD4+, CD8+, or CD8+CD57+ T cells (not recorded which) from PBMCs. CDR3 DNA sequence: TGTGCCAGCAGCCCGGGACTAGCGGTCGCAGATACGCAGTATTTT. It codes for CASSPGLAVADTQYF.